The sequence of this T cell receptor beta chain was determined in a study of blood T cell repertoires in COVID-19 (dated by TCRdb to the early 2020s). Turning to the overall study: Collaborator samples came from the United States, Italy and Spain and covered acute and convalescent phases of COVID-19. The material from the prospective study consisted of cDNA or gDNA derived from T cells, B-cell-depleted T cells, or PBMCs. Subjects who had been exposed to COVID-19, were actively infected with it, or had recovered from it provided the deeply sampled blood TCRbeta repertoires that made up the dataset. The repertoires were released in a freely available public database intended as a resource for research on the immune response to SARS-CoV-2. The samples were drawn from the first 160 participants of the ongoing ImmuneRACE study and from 950 to 1,500 subjects provided by 6 global collaborators. A de-identified subject ID, COVID-19 status, age in years and sex were almost always included in the sample metadata. HLA class I and class II types, where available, came from metadata supplied by the sample provider rather than from assay-based typing. The paper as a whole reports these results and caveats: The amount of clinical and demographic metadata varied by source and participant and was provided uncurated.

V and J are truncated by 5 bases and 4 bases respectively, leaving an intervening sequence of 6 bases. From the cysteine up to the phenylalanine, the CDR3 has a length of 12 residues. This entry keeps only the CDR3 DNA: 36 bases, framed from base 1. CDR1 and CDR2 were assigned from the germline V gene as MDHEN and SYDVKM. TCRbeta CDR3 regions were amplified from genomic DNA by means of the immunoSEQ Assay, a bias-controlled multiplex PCR. On the study's bioinformatics: Within the assay, amplification of reference gene primers was used to estimate how many nucleated cells each sample contained. To quantify the absolute abundance of each unique TCRbeta CDR3 rearrangement, sequence reads were collapsed and filtered. Productive Simpson clonality was computed per sample as the square root of Simpson's diversity index over productive rearrangements. The clones in this table, taken by TCRdb from immuneACCESS, are in-frame only. Not every clone is retained; where verified, under half of the shortfall comes from an unresolved V gene, and the cause of the rest is unknown. V and J calls and clone size come straight from that table; D and trimming were deduced from the DNA. Across this sample there are nearly 70,000 clones, with 90% to 95% seen only once. Approximately 7% of the sample lies in the top ten.

At one collaborating source in Seattle, patients were enrolled during active infection and were followed longitudinally through the course of disease. Collaborating institutions collected whole blood in K2EDTA tubes following their own protocols. For TCRbeta analysis, collaborators shipped samples in one of three forms: frozen whole blood, isolated PBMCs, or DNA extracted from either of those sample types. Worth noting for this clone: Its cognate antigen has yet to be identified. Base qualities are missing; no much larger clone stands one base away.

The chain was built from TRBV28 and TRBJ1-5, with the D gene call left open. Sequencing input: peripheral blood. The origin of this receptor is a man aged 40-49 years with COVID-19, enrolled during active disease. The DNA reads as follows: TGTGCCAGCAGTAGAGAGAATCAGCCCCAGCATTTT. Its coded protein is CASSRENQPQHF.